The clone carrying this T cell receptor (beta chain) showed up many times. The antigen remains unidentified. Employing constant-segment primers, 5'RACE generated TCR alpha and TCR beta cDNA libraries bearing sample barcodes and UMIs. Each CDR3 protein is one row after TCRdb ran MiXCR on the 5' RACE reads. Seen here are under 35,000 distinct CDR3 sequences, about 16% observed once, and the top ten hold roughly 1.3%. The sample comes from a study of T-cell memory formation after mild COVID-19. Study findings and constraints: Researchers could not confirm that second-wave clones peaking on day 37 targeted SARS-CoV-2. CD4/CD8 balance held among clones contracting day 15 to 85, and later expanders leaned CD4+.

The CDR3 runs 17 residues. V lost 5 bases and J 0 bases, leaving 14 bases between the germline ends. Germline assignment: CDR1 MNHEY and CDR2 SVGAGI. The specimen sequenced was PBMCs or a T cell subset sorted from them (not recorded which). The TCR originated in an adult who had mild COVID-19 (a few samples of this study predate the infection). Cell type and time point are not known. This sequence joins TRBV6-5 and TRBJ2-6, with a possible D match to TRBD2 (6 bases). CDR3 sequence (DNA): TGTGCCAGCAGTAAATCAACGGGGGTCTCTGGGGCCAACGTCCTGACTTTC. Its protein is CASSKSTGVSGANVLTF.